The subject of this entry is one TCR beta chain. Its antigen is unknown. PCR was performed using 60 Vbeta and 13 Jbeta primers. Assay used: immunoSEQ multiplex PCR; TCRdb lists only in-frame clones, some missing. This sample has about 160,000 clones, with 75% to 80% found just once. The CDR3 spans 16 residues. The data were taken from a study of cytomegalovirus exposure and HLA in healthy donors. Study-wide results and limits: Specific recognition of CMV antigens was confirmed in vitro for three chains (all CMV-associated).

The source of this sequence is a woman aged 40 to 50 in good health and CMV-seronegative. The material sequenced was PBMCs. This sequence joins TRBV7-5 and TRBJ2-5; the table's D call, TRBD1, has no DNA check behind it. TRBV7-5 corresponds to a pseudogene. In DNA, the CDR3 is TGTGTCAGAAGCTTATGTCCTACATGGGGGCGGGAGACCCAGTACTTC. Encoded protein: CVRSLCPTWGRETQYF.